Below, 31 T cell receptor beta chains from the same sample are listed, as sequenced in a study of T-cell memory formation after mild COVID-19 (dated by TCRdb to 2020 to 2022). Libraries were constructed by 5' RACE. The sequencer was an Illumina NovaSeq 6000. In-frame beta chains were kept once TCRdb had trimmed the public reads at Q25 with fastp and called clones with MiXCR. Rows are unified per CDR3 protein, each entry keeping the most common DNA and genes. The sample data list 470,000 or so distinct CDR3 sequences, and 18% of these were observed just once. The top ten clonotypes cover 9% to 15% of the sample. The sequenced sample consisted of PBMCs or a T cell subset sorted from them (not recorded which). These receptors all come from an adult woman who had mild COVID-19 (a few samples of this study predate the infection). The sample titles of this study are shuffled in the database, so cell type and time point are left out; the donor was told from shared clones.

This clonotype was seen a handful of times. The chain joins TRBV7-9 to TRBJ2-7; perhaps TRBD1 as D (7 bases). The V and J ends lost 6 bases and 4 bases respectively, with 25 bases between them. CDR3 length: 17 residues. Germline V lookup: CDR1 SEHNR, CDR2 FQNEAQ (reference sequence). The CDR3: CASSPGIRGARPYEQYF. For the CDR3, the DNA is TGTGCCAGCAGTCCCGGGATCAGGGGGGCGCGGCCGTACGAGCAGTACTTC.

This clonotype was seen a handful of times. The rearrangement links TRBV29-1 to TRBJ2-4; D gene unclear. This CDR3 region has 11 residues. Germline lookup yields CDR1 SQVTM and CDR2 ANQGSEA. V lost 0 bases, J lost 9 bases, and 6 bases lay in between. CDR3 coding DNA: TGCAGCGTTGAAGATTTAACCATTCAGTACTTC. Its translation is CSVEDLTIQYF. Together with reference TRBV29-1 and TRBJ2-4, the CDR3 gives the full variable domain: SAVISQKPSRDICQRGTSLTIQCQVDSQVTMMFWYRQQPGQSLTLIATANQGSEATYESGFVIDKFPISRPNLTFSTLTVSNMSPEDSSIYLCSVEDLTIQYFGAGTRLSVL.

This clonotype has only a few counts. CDR3 DNA: TGTGCCAGCAGACAACGGATAGCGGGAGGGTGGAATGAGCAGTTCTTC. It codes for CASRQRIAGGWNEQFF. V gene TRBV6-5 combines with J gene TRBJ2-1; TRBD2 matches 11 bases. Germline values: CDR1 MNHEY, CDR2 SVGAGI. V trimming: 6 bases; J trimming: 7 bases; junction bases outside the gene matches: 11. The length of the CDR3 is 16 residues.

The V gene is TRBV12-3 or TRBV12-4, the J gene TRBJ2-2, with D perhaps matching TRBD2 (7 bases). The germline V and J ends were trimmed by 7 bases and 7 bases, with 13 bases remaining between them. The CDR3 consists of 13 residues. CDR3 bases: TGTGCCAGCATTAGGGGGGGCGGCGGGGAGCTGTTTTTT. Protein: CASIRGGGGELFF.

V and J are TRBV7-2 and TRBJ2-1; TRBD2 aligns across 10 bases. The CDR3 has 16 residues. The germline V gene encodes CDR1 SGHTA and CDR2 FQGNSA. Germline trimming cut 0 bases from V and 6 bases from J; bases unmatched to any gene: 5. CDR3 region: CASSLAATSGRNEQFF. The CDR3 nucleotides are TGTGCCAGCAGCTTAGCGGCGACTAGCGGGCGCAATGAGCAGTTCTTC.

This clonotype was seen more than once but under ten times. V gene TRBV4-1 combines with J gene TRBJ1-2; 7 nucleotides line up with TRBD1. The length of the CDR3 is 15 residues. In germline, CDR1 is MGHRA, CDR2 YSYEKL. V was pared by 2 bases and J by 4 bases, with 7 bases of the junction left unmatched. The CDR3 protein is CASSQSATGSYGYTF. The CDR3 coding sequence is TGCGCCAGCAGCCAATCCGCGACAGGGTCCTATGGCTACACCTTC.

The chain has TRBV10-3 and TRBJ2-7; TRBD1 matches at 7 bases. V gave up 3 bases and J gave up 8 bases; unmatched junction bases: 13. The CDR3 is 15 amino acids. Germline V CDR1 and CDR2: ENHRY, SYGVKD. CDR3 sequence: CAISDLRQGPTKQYF. The CDR3 DNA sequence: TGTGCCATCAGTGACCTTCGACAGGGACCTACGAAGCAGTACTTC.

The gene calls are TRBV20-1 and TRBJ2-5; 10 bases map to TRBD1. The CDR3 consists of 18 residues. J was trimmed by 1 base and V by 4 bases; bases with no gene match: 15. CDR1 is DFQATT and CDR2 is SNEGSKA in the germline V gene (reference sequence). The CDR3 nucleotides read TGCAGTGCTACCGACAGGGGGCAAGGGGTGAGGGCCCAAGAGACCCAGTACTTC. It yields the protein CSATDRGQGVRAQETQYF.

In this sample, this clonotype turned up a few times. The rearrangement joins TRBV7-2 to TRBJ1-1; no reliable D call. Germline assignment: CDR1 SGHTA and CDR2 FQGNSA. CDR3 length: 15 residues. Between the trimmed V and J ends, which lost 2 bases and 5 bases, there was a span of 15 bases. CDR3 coding DNA: TGTGCCAGCAGCTTAAGTTACGCCACGTGGACTGAAGCTTTCTTT. Translating gives CASSLSYATWTEAFF.

The chain links TRBV6-6 to TRBJ2-3; TRBD1 might be the D (7 bases). This CDR3 has 17 residues. In germline, CDR1 is MNHNY, CDR2 SVGAGI (reference sequence). With 7 bases removed from V and 5 bases from J, the gap between germline ends came to 25 bases. Written as DNA, the CDR3 is TGTGCCAGCAACGTAAAGCATAGGGGGCAGGGAGGAGATACGCAGTATTTT. Its protein product is CASNVKHRGQGGDTQYF.

This rearrangement joins TRBV2 to TRBJ2-3, with D possibly TRBD1 on 6 matching bases. The V gene's germline CDR1 is SNHLY and CDR2 FYNNEI. The CDR3 totals 16 residues. Trimming removed 6 bases from V and 2 bases from J, with 18 bases in between. This CDR3 is CASSLRGTLNTDTQYF. The CDR3, as DNA: TGTGCCAGCAGCCTAAGGGGGACACTGAACACAGATACGCAGTATTTT.

This chain uses TRBV7-2 with TRBJ2-3; D perhaps matches TRBD2 (5 bases). The CDR3 totals 16 residues. The germline V and J ends were trimmed by 5 bases and 1 base, with 16 bases remaining between them. Looked up from germline, CDR1 is SGHTA and CDR2 is FQGNSA. DNA for the CDR3: TGTGCCAGCAGCCAAGACTTCCTGAGGGGCACAGATACGCAGTATTTT. It yields the protein CASSQDFLRGTDTQYF.

This clonotype was recorded at least ten times. At one boundary the junction diverges from the germline segment, which might be a read error. V and J are TRBV5-1 and TRBJ2-5; TRBD2 matches at 13 bases. In germline, CDR1 is SGHRS, CDR2 YFSETQ. The CDR3 is 14 amino acids. For the CDR3, the DNA is TGTGCCAGCAGTTGGACTAGCGGGAGAGAGACCCAGTACTTC. Protein: CASSWTSGRETQYF.

The table lists this clonotype with many counts. The chain joins TRBV3-1 to TRBJ2-7; tentative D call: TRBD1 (5 bases). The germline gives CDR1 LGHDT, CDR2 YNNKEL (reference sequence). Deletions cut 2 bases from V and 9 bases from J, with 17 bases between. The CDR3 is made up of 14 amino acids. The chain's CDR3 is CASSQLDISGGQYF. The DNA of the CDR3 is TGTGCCAGCAGCCAATTGGACATCTCTGGCGGGCAGTACTTC.

The gene calls are TRBV19 and TRBJ2-4; unclear D gene. This CDR3 has 17 amino acids. V was trimmed by 4 bases and J by 0 bases, leaving 16 bases between them. CDR1 and CDR2 (germline): LNHDA, SQIVND (reference sequence). CDR3 in amino acids: CASSTPERKLAKNIQYF. Here the CDR3 DNA reads TGTGCCAGTAGTACCCCGGAAAGAAAACTAGCCAAAAACATTCAGTACTTC.

The CDR3 loop reads CASSTGFRTGEDNEAFF. The CDR3 DNA is TGTGCCAGCAGCACTGGATTCCGGACAGGGGAGGATAATGAAGCTTTCTTT. This chain connects TRBV7-9 to TRBJ1-1; 9 bases are a match to TRBD1. The germline V gene has CDR1 SEHNR and CDR2 FQNEAQ (reference sequence). V was pared by 5 bases and J by 7 bases, with 17 bases of the junction left unmatched. The CDR3 totals 17 residues.

The chain combines TRBV14 with TRBJ2-7; 9 positions match TRBD1. The CDR3 totals 17 residues. Germline V CDR1 and CDR2: SGHDN, FVKESK. Losses at the gene ends were 0 bases for V and 2 bases for J; bases not matched to a gene: 8. The DNA for the CDR3 is TGTGCCAGCAGCCAAGATAGGGGGACAGGGCCCACCTACGAGCAGTACTTC. Translated: CASSQDRGTGPTYEQYF.

This clonotype was recorded a few times. The chain carries TRBV7-9 and TRBJ2-1; D might be TRBD2 (5 bases). The V end was cut by 6 bases, the J end by 6 bases, with 18 bases between. Germline-derived CDR1 and CDR2 are SEHNR and FQNEAQ (reference sequence). The CDR3 is 15 residues long. In nucleotides, the CDR3 is TGTGCCAGCAGGCTCCCGGCGGTCCGGGGCAATGAGCAGTTCTTC. This codes for CASRLPAVRGNEQFF.

The rearrangement uses TRBV27 and TRBJ1-1; TRBD1 matches at 7 bases. The length of the CDR3 is 14 residues. V shed 7 bases, J shed 4 bases, and the junction held 9 bases outside the gene matches. Germline V gives CDR1 MNHEY, CDR2 SMNVEV (reference sequence). DNA of the CDR3: TGTGCCAGCAAATTCACAGGGGTAGGCACTGAAGCTTTCTTT. Translated, it gives CASKFTGVGTEAFF.

This clonotype has a count of ten or more. The rearrangement joins TRBV7-8 to TRBJ1-1; TRBD1 matches 8 bases. CDR1 and CDR2 (germline): SGHVS, FQNEAQ. Trimming took 4 bases from V and 6 from J; bases not matched to a gene: 7. The length of the CDR3 is 14 residues. The CDR3 loop reads CASSSQDRVAEAFF. CDR3 in DNA: TGTGCCAGCAGCTCACAGGACAGGGTCGCTGAAGCTTTCTTT. The entire variable domain, with the rest obtained from reference TRBV7-8 and TRBJ1-1, is as follows: GAGVSQSPRYKVAKRGQDVALRCDPISGHVSLFWYQQALGQGPEFLTYFQNEAQLDKSGLPSDRFFAERPEGSVSTLKIQRTQQEDSAVYLCASSSQDRVAEAFFGQGTRLTVV.

This chain connects TRBV5-5 to TRBJ2-3; TRBD2 agrees at 9 bases. CDR1 is SGHKS and CDR2 is YYEKEE in the germline V gene (reference sequence). Unmatched junction bases numbered 5, after V lost 3 bases and J lost 3 bases. The CDR3 totals 15 residues. CDR3 region: CASSYLAGKTDTQYF. Here the CDR3 DNA reads TGTGCCAGCAGCTATCTAGCGGGGAAGACAGATACGCAGTATTTT.

This clonotype was seen ten or more times. V gene TRBV12-3 or TRBV12-4 combines with J gene TRBJ2-1; possible D gene TRBD1, 6 bases. This CDR3 is built from 15 residues. The germline V and J ends were trimmed by 7 bases and 2 bases, with 15 bases remaining between them. CDR3 nucleotides: TGTGCCAGCATGGCCCCAGGGGTAGCCTACAATGAGCAGTTCTTC. This encodes CASMAPGVAYNEQFF.

This clonotype was observed at least ten times. This chain connects TRBV7-2 to TRBJ2-1, with TRBD1 matching 10 bases. Germline CDR1 and CDR2: SGHTA and FQGNSA. The CDR3 consists of 16 residues. J lost 4 bases, V lost 2 bases, and 5 bases had no gene match. This CDR3 reads CASSLIGTGAYNEQFF. The CDR3 nucleotides are TGTGCCAGCAGCTTAATTGGGACAGGGGCTTACAATGAGCAGTTCTTC.

This clonotype was detected many times. J is TRBJ2-7 and V is TRBV20-1; no clear D gene. V lost 1 base, J lost 3 bases, and 13 bases lay in between. From germline, CDR1 is DFQATT and CDR2 SNEGSKA (reference sequence). The CDR3 loop spans 14 amino acids. The CDR3 here is CSARAPQRHYEQYF. In DNA form, the CDR3 reads TGCAGTGCTAGAGCCCCCCAACGCCACTACGAGCAGTACTTC.

The table lists this clonotype with a few counts. The chain uses TRBV11-3 and TRBJ2-2; the D gene is possibly TRBD2 (6 bases). Germline values: CDR1 SGHNT, CDR2 YENEEA. V was trimmed by 3 bases and J by 2 bases, leaving 10 bases between them. The length of the CDR3 is 15 residues. The CDR3 sequence: CASSFRDFNTGELFF. The CDR3 bases are TGTGCCAGCAGCTTCCGGGACTTTAACACCGGGGAGCTGTTTTTT.

The V and J genes are TRBV5-6 and TRBJ2-7; TRBD1 matches at 8 bases. The trim removed 0 bases at V and 2 bases at J, leaving 4 bases unmatched. The CDR3 is made up of 15 amino acids. The germline CDR1 and CDR2 sequences are SGHDT and YYEEEE. The CDR3 DNA reads TGTGCCAGCAGCTTGGCTCCAGGGGGCACCTACGAGCAGTACTTC. This encodes CASSLAPGGTYEQYF.

In its sample, this clonotype was seen a few times. The chain uses TRBV5-8 and TRBJ2-3; D gene ambiguous. This CDR3 comprises 16 residues. Trimming cost V 0 bases and J 2 bases, with 13 bases left between them. CDR1 is SGHTS and CDR2 is YDEGEE in the germline V gene. CDR3 DNA: TGTGCCAGCAGCTTGGGCGTTGTGAGGAACACAGATACGCAGTATTTT. Translation gives CASSLGVVRNTDTQYF.

V is TRBV5-5 and J is TRBJ1-4; possible D gene TRBD1, 5 bases. There are 14 residues in the CDR3. The V gene's germline CDR1 is SGHKS and CDR2 YYEKEE (reference sequence). V dropped 4 bases and J dropped 8 bases, with 15 bases sitting between them. The CDR3 region has the DNA TGTGCCAGCAGCCTCGTGGGGGGTGGGGAAAAACTGTTTTTT. Translating it yields CASSLVGGGEKLFF.

V and J are TRBV15 and TRBJ2-1; D possibly corresponds to TRBD1 (5 bases). This CDR3 region has 15 residues. Germline CDR1 is LNHNV and CDR2 is YYDKDF (reference sequence). V was shortened by 0 bases and J by 6 bases, with 12 bases between the two germline ends. The CDR3 reads CATSRDGQGFNEQFF. The CDR3 DNA reads as TGTGCCACCAGCAGAGATGGGCAGGGTTTCAATGAGCAGTTCTTC.

The chain carries TRBV2 and TRBJ1-2; TRBD1 is a possible D gene (5 bases). The V end lost 8 bases, the J end lost 6 bases, and 19 bases lay between the germline ends. Per the germline V gene, CDR1 is SNHLY and CDR2 is FYNNEI. The CDR3 loop spans 14 amino acids. CDR3 bases: TGTGCCAGCGTGGCCGGGGGGAGAAGTAATGGCTACACCTTC. It codes for CASVAGGRSNGYTF.

The chain couples TRBV5-1 to TRBJ1-1, with a tentative D call TRBD1 (6 bases). This CDR3 contains 14 residues. Germline V gene data show CDR1 as SGHRS and CDR2 as YFSETQ. The V end lost 4 bases, the J end lost 0 bases, and 10 bases lay between the germline ends. The CDR3 DNA is TGCGCCAGCAGCGAAGGACAGCTGAACACTGAAGCTTTCTTT. Protein product: CASSEGQLNTEAFF.